A single sample gave rise to the 30 T cell receptor beta chains below, sequenced in a study of OX40 agonist ivuxolimab in advanced cancers. Data came from immunoSEQ multiplex PCR; TCRdb stores just in-frame clones and leaves some out. The sample lists roughly 15,000 clones, about 88% occurring once. Material: CD4+ or CD8+ T cells sorted from blood, obtained in a trial of the OX40 agonist ivuxolimab. These TCRs come from an adult with an advanced solid tumor such as melanoma, head and neck, liver or kidney cancer.

The CDR3 sequence is CASSLSYYEQFF. The DNA for the CDR3 is TGTGCCAGCAGCTTGTCTTACTATGAGCAGTTCTTC. This chain joins TRBV5-6 and TRBJ2-1; D uncertain. Looked up from germline, CDR1 is SGHDT and CDR2 is YYEEEE. The ends were cut back, 1 base at V and 8 bases at J, with 7 bases in the middle. There are 12 residues in the CDR3.

This rearrangement joins TRBV4-1 to TRBJ1-1, with no clear D. Trimming pared 4 bases from V and 4 bases from J, leaving 10 bases between. Germline assignment: CDR1 MGHRA and CDR2 YSYEKL. The CDR3 contains 13 residues. CDR3 nucleotides: TGCGCCAGCAGCCCCCCCCATAGCACTGAAGCTTTCTTT. Translating gives CASSPPHSTEAFF.

In DNA form, the CDR3 reads TGTGCCAGCAATATTAGAAACACCATATATTTT. Translated, it gives CASNIRNTIYF. The V call is TRBV7-9, the J call TRBJ1-3, with no clear D. V was clipped by 7 bases and J by 5 bases, with 6 bases between them. CDR3 length: 11 amino acids. Germline values: CDR1 SEHNR, CDR2 FQNEAQ (reference sequence).

The V gene is TRBV6-1, the J gene TRBJ1-1; no reliable D call. The CDR3 runs 14 residues. Germline CDR1 reads MNHNS; CDR2 reads SASEGT. The V and J ends lost 2 bases and 0 bases respectively, with 7 bases between them. Here the CDR3 DNA reads TGTGCCAGCAGTGAAAGCCCTCTGAACACTGAAGCTTTCTTT. Its translation is CASSESPLNTEAFF.

This clone came up once. The J gene is TRBJ2-1, the V gene TRBV4-3, with 9 bases aligning to TRBD2. The CDR3 totals 16 residues. V gave up 0 bases and J gave up 4 bases; unmatched junction bases: 4. Germline lookup yields CDR1 LGHNA and CDR2 YSLEER. The CDR3: CASSQDTAGGYNEQFF. In DNA, the CDR3 is TGCGCCAGCAGCCAAGATACAGCGGGGGGATACAATGAGCAGTTCTTC.

CDR3 sequence (DNA): TGTGCCAGCAGTGAAGACTCGACAGGATTGGGAACAGATACGCAGTATTTT. Its translation: CASSEDSTGLGTDTQYF. The chain carries TRBV2 and TRBJ2-3; tentative D call: TRBD1 (6 bases). The CDR3 extends over 17 amino acids. V lost 1 base to trimming and J lost 3 bases, with 17 bases between them. The germline CDR1 and CDR2 sequences are SNHLY and FYNNEI.

V usage is TRBV5-1 and J usage is TRBJ2-1; the D call may be TRBD1 or TRBD2 (5 bases each). The CDR3 runs to 16 residues. V lost 0 bases to trimming and J lost 8 bases, with 18 bases between them. Germline CDR1 and CDR2: SGHRS and YFSETQ. The CDR3 sequence: CASSLASDSLGDEQFF. CDR3 in DNA: TGCGCCAGCAGCTTGGCGTCTGATTCCCTGGGGGATGAGCAGTTCTTC.

The chain recombines TRBV2 with TRBJ1-1; D is undetermined. The CDR3 runs to 14 residues. Germline values: CDR1 SNHLY, CDR2 FYNNEI. Trimming took off 7 bases at V and 0 bases at J, with 12 bases between the two ends. The CDR3 sequence: CASIDTELNTEAFF. CDR3 in DNA: TGTGCCAGCATCGACACTGAATTGAACACTGAAGCTTTCTTT.

This rearrangement joins TRBV19 to TRBJ2-6, with D tentatively TRBD1 (6 bases). The germline V gene encodes CDR1 LNHDA and CDR2 SQIVND (reference sequence). The CDR3 has 16 residues. Trimming shortened V by 3 bases and J by 0 bases, and 9 bases separated the two germline ends. The CDR3 coding sequence is TGTGCCAGTAGTATGGGACAATTCTCTGGGGCCAACGTCCTGACTTTC. Protein sequence: CASSMGQFSGANVLTF.

V and J are TRBV27 and TRBJ2-7; 9 bases align to TRBD1. This CDR3 is 15 amino acids long. Trimming took 4 bases from V and 7 from J; bases not matched to a gene: 11. Germline assignment: CDR1 MNHEY and CDR2 SMNVEV (reference sequence). The CDR3: CASSSPGQGWREQYF. CDR3 DNA sequence: TGTGCCAGCAGTTCCCCGGGACAGGGTTGGCGGGAGCAGTACTTC.

This clone appeared a single time. The chain combines TRBV18 with TRBJ2-1; 11 bases are a match to TRBD1. The CDR3 runs 15 residues. The germline CDR1 and CDR2 sequences are KGHSH and LQKENI. The J segment lost 7 bases and the V segment lost 4 bases, leaving 6 bases of the junction unmatched. Here the CDR3 DNA reads TGTGCCAGCTCACTCTCCGGGACAGGGGGAAATGAGCAGTTCTTC. The encoded protein is CASSLSGTGGNEQFF.

This chain uses TRBV15 with TRBJ2-2, with D perhaps assigned TRBD1 or TRBD2 (5 bases each). This CDR3 is built from 14 residues. Germline CDR1 LNHNV, CDR2 YYDKDF (reference sequence). V was cut by 1 base and J by 6 bases, with 9 bases left in between. CDR3 nucleotide sequence: TGTGCCACCAGCAGAGTGGGGGTTTCCGGGGAGCTGTTTTTT. It yields the protein CATSRVGVSGELFF.

This clone was detected a few times. The genes are TRBV6-5 and TRBJ2-4; D possibly matches TRBD1 or TRBD2 (7 bases each). The CDR3 sequence is 14 residues long. Germline-derived CDR1 and CDR2 are MNHEY and SVGAGI. V lost 6 bases and J lost 6, with 15 bases in between. CDR3 coding DNA: TGTGCCAGCAGCGTACAGGGGAGGGCAAACATTCAGTACTTC. This sequence encodes CASSVQGRANIQYF.

The genes are TRBV5-5 and TRBJ2-2, with D perhaps assigned TRBD1 or TRBD2 (5 bases each). V dropped 0 bases and J dropped 1 base, with 16 bases sitting between them. The V gene's germline CDR1 is SGHKS and CDR2 YYEKEE (reference sequence). The CDR3 length is 18 residues. The CDR3: CASSLGPYRDGNTGELFF. The CDR3, as DNA: TGTGCCAGCAGCTTGGGACCTTATCGGGACGGGAACACCGGGGAGCTGTTTTTT. Looking up the rest from reference TRBV5-5 and TRBJ2-2 gives the full variable domain: DAGVTQSPTHLIKTRGQQVTLRCSPISGHKSVSWYQQVLGQGPQFIFQYYEKEERGRGNFPDRFSARQFPNYSSELNVNALLLGDSALYLCASSLGPYRDGNTGELFFGEGSRLTVL.

The rearrangement joins TRBV6-5 to TRBJ1-3; D gene unclear. CDR3 size: 12 residues. The V and J ends lost 2 bases and 7 bases respectively, with 6 bases between them. CDR1 MNHEY and CDR2 SVGAGI come from the germline V gene. CDR3: CASSYEENTIYF. The DNA for the CDR3 is TGTGCCAGCAGTTACGAAGAGAACACCATATATTTT.

The chain recombines TRBV9 with TRBJ2-2; the match to TRBD1 covers 12 bases. The germline gives CDR1 SGDLS, CDR2 YYNGEE. CDR3 length: 15 residues. V was pared by 6 bases and J by 3 bases, with 3 bases of the junction left unmatched. DNA of the CDR3: TGTGCCAGCACCGGGACAGGGGGCTACACCGGGGAGCTGTTTTTT. Translating gives CASTGTGGYTGELFF. The full variable domain, in which reference TRBV9 and TRBJ2-2 provide the parts outside the CDR3, is DSGVTQTPKHLITATGQRVTLRCSPRSGDLSVYWYQQSLDQGLQFLIQYYNGEERAKGNILERFSAQQFPDLHSELNLSSLELGDSALYFCASTGTGGYTGELFFGEGSRLTVL.

The CDR3, as DNA: TGCGCCAGCAGCCAAGATGCGAGACCCCGCCCCGGCGATGAGCAGTTCTTC. This codes for CASSQDARPRPGDEQFF. V gene TRBV4-1 combines with J gene TRBJ2-1, with unresolved D. The CDR3 length is 17 residues. Trimming took 0 bases from V and 8 from J, leaving 20 bases between them. Per germline, CDR1 MGHRA and CDR2 YSYEKL.

The chain employs TRBV11-3 and TRBJ2-7; D not resolved. Germline loops: CDR1 SGHNT, CDR2 YENEEA. V dropped 1 base and J dropped 3 bases, with 10 bases sitting between them. The CDR3 covers 14 residues. The CDR3 sequence: CASSLGAAGYEQYF. The CDR3 region has the DNA TGTGCCAGCAGCTTAGGCGCGGCAGGCTACGAGCAGTACTTC. Filled out from reference TRBV11-3 and TRBJ2-7, the complete variable domain reads EAGVVQSPRYKIIEKKQPVAFWCNPISGHNTLYWYLQNLGQGPELLIRYENEEAVDDSQLPKDRFSAERLKGVDSTLKIQPAELGDSAVYLCASSLGAAGYEQYFGPGTRLTVT.

The chain combines TRBV18 with TRBJ2-7; TRBD1 agrees at 7 bases. This CDR3 contains 15 residues. CDR1 is KGHSH, CDR2 LQKENI, per germline. V dropped 9 bases and J dropped 2; count of bases not matched to a gene: 13. CDR3 region: CASSRKGQTTYEQYF. The CDR3, as DNA: TGTGCCAGTTCGAGGAAGGGACAGACTACCTACGAGCAGTACTTC.

This chain connects TRBV7-8 to TRBJ2-5, with 9 bases lining up with TRBD2. Trimming took 5 bases from V and 2 from J; bases not matched to a gene: 9. CDR1 SGHVS and CDR2 FQNEAQ come from the germline V gene. This CDR3 is 16 amino acids long. The CDR3 nucleotides are TGTGCCAGCAGCCCACGGAGAGCGGGGGGACAAGAGACCCAGTACTTC. This gives the protein CASSPRRAGGQETQYF.

The chain employs TRBV7-6 and TRBJ2-7; D not certain. The CDR3 covers 14 residues. The V gene's germline CDR1 is SGHVS and CDR2 FNYEAQ. Trimming cost V 4 bases and J 1 base, with 11 bases left between them. CDR3: CASSSPADSYEQYF. The CDR3 region has the DNA TGTGCCAGCAGCTCCCCGGCAGATTCCTACGAGCAGTACTTC.

The chain combines TRBV27 with TRBJ2-1; TRBD2 is a possible D gene (7 bases). V was shortened by 1 base and J by 5 bases, with 15 bases between the two germline ends. The CDR3 runs to 16 residues. Germline values: CDR1 MNHEY, CDR2 SMNVEV (reference sequence). The CDR3 sequence: CASSLWSGGPDNEQFF. The DNA for the CDR3 is TGTGCCAGCAGTTTATGGTCGGGGGGCCCTGACAATGAGCAGTTCTTC.

The chain links TRBV7-3 to TRBJ1-2; D is ambiguous. Trimming stripped 4 bases from V and 4 bases from J, with 16 bases between. The CDR3 spans 15 residues. CDR1 is SGHTA, CDR2 FQGTGA, per germline. The CDR3 spells CASSYETTFLYGYTF. The CDR3 DNA reads as TGTGCCAGCAGCTACGAGACAACATTTCTCTATGGCTACACCTTC. Together with reference TRBV7-3 and TRBJ1-2, the CDR3 gives the full variable domain: GAGVSQTPSNKVTEKGKYVELRCDPISGHTALYWYRQSLGQGPEFLIYFQGTGAADDSGLPNDRFFAVRPEGSVSTLKIQRTERGDSAVYLCASSYETTFLYGYTFGSGTRLTVV.

The gene calls are TRBV4-1 and TRBJ2-7; D gene uncertain. Germline V gene data show CDR1 as MGHRA and CDR2 as YSYEKL. V lost 6 bases and J 2 bases, leaving 14 bases between the germline ends. CDR3 length: 14 amino acids. DNA of the CDR3: TGCGCCAGCAGAACAAGAGACGCAGCCTACGAGCAGTACTTC. Translation: CASRTRDAAYEQYF.

As DNA, the CDR3 is TGTGCCAGCAGTGAAGTACTAGCGGGGATGAAGACCCAGTACTTC. Translated: CASSEVLAGMKTQYF. The J gene is TRBJ2-5, the V gene TRBV25-1, with 10 bases identical to TRBD2. V was pared by 2 bases and J by 6 bases, with 6 bases of the junction left unmatched. The CDR3 is 15 amino acids. Germline CDR1 MGHDK, CDR2 SYGVNS.

The chain carries TRBV15 and TRBJ1-2, with 8 positions matching TRBD1. The germline V gene encodes CDR1 LNHNV and CDR2 YYDKDF (reference sequence). The V gene end was trimmed by 5 bases and the J gene end by 4 bases; junction bases not matched to a gene: 3. This CDR3 is built from 13 residues. Here the CDR3 DNA reads TGTGCCACCAGCCAAGGACAGGGCTATGGCTACACCTTC. Amino acid sequence: CATSQGQGYGYTF.

The rearrangement joins TRBV28 to TRBJ2-3, with D possibly matching TRBD1 (6 bases). The germline CDR1 and CDR2 sequences are MDHEN and SYDVKM. Trimming pared 2 bases from V and 5 bases from J, leaving 17 bases between. This CDR3 is built from 16 residues. The CDR3 reads CASSLVVWGRVDTQYF. The CDR3 nucleotides read TGTGCCAGCAGTTTAGTGGTCTGGGGGCGAGTAGATACGCAGTATTTT.

J is TRBJ1-2 and V is TRBV7-9; 8 bases match TRBD1. CDR1 SEHNR and CDR2 FQNEAQ come from the germline V gene (reference sequence). The length of the CDR3 is 13 residues. Trimming at V came to 6 bases and at J to 6 bases, leaving 6 bases not matched to a gene. CDR3 nucleotide sequence: TGTGCCAGCAGACGACAGGGGCCCAATGGCTACACCTTC. It yields the protein CASRRQGPNGYTF.

CDR3 DNA sequence: TGTGCCAGCAGTTTTTACAGAGACTACGAGCAGTACTTC. It yields the protein CASSFYRDYEQYF. V gene TRBV27 combines with J gene TRBJ2-7; no firm D call. This CDR3 comprises 13 residues. The V end lost 3 bases, the J end lost 3 bases, and 9 bases lay between the germline ends. Germline CDR1 reads MNHEY; CDR2 reads SMNVEV (reference sequence).

V usage is TRBV9 and J usage is TRBJ2-2; D is uncertain. The CDR3 is made up of 13 amino acids. The V gene lost 0 bases and the J gene lost 4 bases, with 4 bases spanning the gap. Germline assignment: CDR1 SGDLS and CDR2 YYNGEE. In DNA, the CDR3 is TGTGCCAGCAGCGTAGGGGTCACCGGGGAGCTGTTTTTT. Protein: CASSVGVTGELFF.